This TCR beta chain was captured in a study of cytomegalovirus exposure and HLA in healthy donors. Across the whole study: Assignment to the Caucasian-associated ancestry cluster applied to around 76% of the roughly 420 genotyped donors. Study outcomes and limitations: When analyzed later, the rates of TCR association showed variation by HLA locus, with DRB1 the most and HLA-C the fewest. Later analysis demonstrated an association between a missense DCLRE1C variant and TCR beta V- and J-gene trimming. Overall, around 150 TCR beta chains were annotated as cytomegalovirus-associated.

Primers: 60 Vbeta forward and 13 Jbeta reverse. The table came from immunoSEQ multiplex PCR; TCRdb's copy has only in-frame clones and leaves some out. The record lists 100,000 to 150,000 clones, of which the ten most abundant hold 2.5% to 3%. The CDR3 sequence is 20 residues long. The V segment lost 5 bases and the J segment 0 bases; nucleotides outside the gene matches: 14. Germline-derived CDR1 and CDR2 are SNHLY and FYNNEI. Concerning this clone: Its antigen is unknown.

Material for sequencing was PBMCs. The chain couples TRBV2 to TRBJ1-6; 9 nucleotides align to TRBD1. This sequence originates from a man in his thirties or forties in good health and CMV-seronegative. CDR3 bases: TGTGCCAGCAGTCTTCACTCACTTCCGACAGGGGGCTCCTATAATTCACCCCTCCACTTT. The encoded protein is CASSLHSLPTGGSYNSPLHF.